The source of this T cell receptor beta chain is a study of CD8+ T cells in alopecia areata listed by TCRdb under 2018. General notes on the study: Treated patients were enrolled in an open-label pilot trial of oral tofacitinib, 5 to 10 mg twice daily, for moderate-to-severe alopecia areata. Patients received tofacitinib for 6 to 18 months and were then followed off drug for 6 months to check for delayed response and recurrence. The SALT score, which quantifies the percentage of affected scalp surface area, was used to measure disease severity in treated patients. To study T cell clonal expansion in alopecia areata, the researchers applied high-throughput TCRbeta sequencing to both the C3H/HeJ mouse model and human patients. In humans, TCRbeta sequencing was performed on scalp tissue and on sorted CD4+ and CD8+ peripheral blood T cells from healthy controls and from patients with patchy or totalis/universalis alopecia areata. Patients on tofacitinib were biopsied at baseline and after 4 and 24 weeks of treatment, and several of the patients also had a later scalp biopsy. Scalp clonality was compared across normal scalp (n=4), patchy alopecia areata scalp (n=8), and alopecia totalis/universalis scalp (n=8). RNA came from the PAXgene miRNA kit for fixed scalp, the miRNeasy kit for PBMCs, and the RNeasy kit for mouse skin. TCRbeta CDR3 regions were amplified by immunoSEQ multiplex PCR with 35 Vbeta forward and 13 Jbeta reverse primers. On the study overall, not on this receptor specifically: Because the treated cohort was small and had only one nonresponder, larger studies are needed to examine links between baseline CD8+ expansion and response. Scalp TCR repertoire analysis is complicated because resident alphabeta T cells in normal human skin are also sequenced, whereas mouse skin is dominated by gammadelta T cells. Shared TCR sequences between patients were less evident than in mice, which may be partly attributable to HLA diversity in the patient population. Higher clonality and more expanded CD8+ clones were observed in lesional scalp than in normal scalp, particularly in alopecia totalis/universalis, a finding suggestive of antigenic drive. Many expanded lesional clones were found to persist in scalp and blood during tofacitinib treatment, and relapse after treatment cessation may be partly explained by this persistence. With tofacitinib, both scalp clonality and the number of expanded CD8+ clones among the top 100 scalp clones went down significantly.

In light of the paper, this sample's treatment or condition label describes: oral pan-JAK inhibitor, 5-10 mg twice daily. From alopecia areata patients, peripheral blood was collected along with lesional scalp punch biopsies. After PBMCs were isolated by density centrifugation and stained for CD3, CD4 and CD8, a FACSAria was used to sort CD4+ and CD8+ T cells. Trimming costs V 4 bases and J 4 bases, and their ends lie 14 bases apart. The CDR3 goes from the cysteine to the phenylalanine over 15 residues. Of the read, only the CDR3 DNA is kept; its 45 bases are in frame from base 1. A word on this clone: It has no known antigen specificity. No per-base quality is available; no much larger clone lies one base away.

Libraries came from the immunoSEQ multiplex PCR assay. To provide template for TCR sequencing, every sample had RNA extracted and reverse transcribed into cDNA. First-strand cDNA was synthesized using SuperScript III with a 2:1 mix of oligo-dT and random hexamers. A synthetic immune receptor repertoire was used to assess amplification bias, and residual bias was removed computationally. From the authors' description of their analysis: After raw reads were preprocessed to remove errors, the CDR3 was defined following IMGT conventions as running from the conserved cysteine to phenylalanine. Clonality was calculated as 1 minus Shannon entropy normalized by log2 of the number of productive unique TCRs. CD4 or CD8 identity of scalp clones was inferred by cross-referencing scalp TCRbeta sequences with sorted blood CD4 and CD8 repertoires. TCRdb stores this immuneACCESS table with in-frame sequences only. Part of the clones is absent; in the studies checked, under half of the shortfall reflects unresolved V genes, and no reason is known for the rest. The V and J calls and clone size are taken from that table; D and trimming were inferred from the DNA. Across this sample there are some 190,000 clones, with approximately 70% seen only once. Roughly 1.2% of the sample is in the top ten clones.

This receptor was taken from a human donor with alopecia areata. The chain is made from TRBV23-1 and TRBJ1-5, with the D gene uncertain. TRBV23-1 has ORF status, its function being uncertain. The sequenced sample was CD4+ T cells sorted from blood, obtained at approximately week 44, from a patient treated with tofacitinib. CDR3 loop: CASSPRAPRNQPQHF. Here is the DNA: TGCGCCAGCAGTCCTCGGGCACCACGAAATCAGCCCCAGCATTTT.